These 17 T cell receptor beta chains were all obtained from the same sample, sequenced in a study of human T cells and chemical hapten exposure. TCRdb independently ran MiXCR on the RACE reads; one entry per CDR3 protein. The sample consists of roughly 250,000 distinct CDR3 sequences, approximately 8.4% of them appearing once. Time point described: pre-sensitization, week 0. The treatment here: therapeutic diphenylcyclopropenone sensitization with weekly scalp DPC. The sample in question was whole blood, obtained in connection with sensitization to the hapten diphenylcyclopropenone (DPC). These receptors were obtained from a woman aged 35 to 49 with alopecia areata. Some clones in this sample may be carry-over from other donors' samples.

This clonotype was detected a few times. The chain has TRBV2 and TRBJ2-1, with TRBD2 identical over 11 bases. V was pared by 7 bases and J by 4 bases, with 6 bases of the junction left unmatched. CDR1 and CDR2 from the germline V gene are SNHLY and FYNNEI. The CDR3 runs 15 residues. CDR3 region: CASTAGTSGYNEQFF. The CDR3 DNA sequence: TGTGCCAGCACCGCCGGGACTAGCGGATACAATGAGCAGTTCTTC. The entire variable domain, with the rest obtained from reference TRBV2 and TRBJ2-1, is as follows: EPEVTQTPSHQVTQMGQEVILRCVPISNHLYFYWYRQILGQKVEFLVSFYNNEISEKSEIFDDQFSVERPDGSNFTLKIRSTKLEDSAMYFCASTAGTSGYNEQFFGPGTRLTVL.

The rearrangement links TRBV2 to TRBJ1-1; 9 nucleotides agree with TRBD1. Germline V lookup: CDR1 SNHLY, CDR2 FYNNEI. This CDR3 is built from 18 residues. Trimming cost V 0 bases and J 4 bases; bases outside gene matches: 12. The CDR3 reads CASSEAGGTGGDSTEAFF. As DNA, the CDR3 is TGTGCCAGCAGTGAAGCAGGGGGAACAGGGGGCGATTCCACTGAAGCTTTCTTT.

This clonotype has only a few counts. The V and J genes are TRBV28 and TRBJ1-5; 9 bases are shared with TRBD1. J lost 7 bases, V lost 5 bases, and 15 bases had no gene match. There are 17 residues in the CDR3. CDR1 and CDR2 from the germline V gene are MDHEN and SYDVKM. In DNA form, the CDR3 reads TGTGCCAGCAGTCCATATTGGTCGGACAGGGGAGTACAGCCCCAGCATTTT. Encoded protein: CASSPYWSDRGVQPQHF.

In the case of this clonotype: This clone may be a read error of a much larger clone one base away. The chain has TRBV12-3 or TRBV12-4 and TRBJ2-1; D is unresolved. The CDR3 runs 11 residues. CDR3 in DNA: TGTGCCAGCACCCTGGGCAATGAGCAGATCTTC. Protein: CASTLGNEQIF.

In this sample, this clonotype turned up a few times. J is TRBJ2-2 and V is TRBV25-1, with D unresolved. Per germline, CDR1 MGHDK and CDR2 SYGVNS. CDR3 size: 13 residues. Trimming took off 3 bases at V and 8 bases at J, with 10 bases between the two ends. Here the CDR3 reads CASSEPSGGELFF. CDR3 coding DNA: TGTGCCAGCAGTGAGCCCAGTGGGGGGGAGCTGTTTTTT. The full variable domain, completed using reference TRBV25-1 and TRBJ2-2, is EADIYQTPRYLVIGTGKKITLECSQTMGHDKMYWYQQDPGMELHLIHYSYGVNSTEKGDLSSESTVSRIRTEHFPLTLESARPSHTSQYLCASSEPSGGELFFGEGSRLTVL.

The sample holds a few counts of this clonotype. The J gene is TRBJ2-7, the V gene TRBV12-3 or TRBV12-4, with a weak D call TRBD1 (5 bases). The CDR3 contains 15 residues. Trimming pared 5 bases from V and 0 bases from J, leaving 14 bases between. CDR3 in DNA: TGTGCCAGCAGTCCCAGGGATCAAAGCTCCTACGAGCAGTACTTC. As protein: CASSPRDQSSYEQYF.

This clonotype came up many times. This rearrangement joins TRBV29-1 to TRBJ2-1; TRBD1 might be the D (6 bases). Trimming cost V 7 bases and J 6 bases, with 13 bases left between them. This CDR3 has 12 residues. Germline V gives CDR1 SQVTM, CDR2 ANQGSEA. The CDR3 nucleotides are TGCAGCGGGGGAACAGGGAGCAATGAGCAGTTCTTC. It codes for CSGGTGSNEQFF.

This clonotype was detected only a few times. This rearrangement joins TRBV28 to TRBJ1-2; possibly TRBD1 for D (5 bases). Looked up from germline, CDR1 is MDHEN and CDR2 is SYDVKM. The CDR3 covers 16 residues. Trimming pared 1 base from V and 4 bases from J, leaving 16 bases between. DNA of the CDR3: TGTGCCAGCAGTTTATTTCCGCAGGGTCGGACCTATGGCTACACCTTC. This gives the protein CASSLFPQGRTYGYTF.

This clonotype was observed a few times. The V call is TRBV7-3, the J call TRBJ2-7, with D tentatively TRBD2 (7 bases). Germline assignment: CDR1 SGHTA and CDR2 FQGTGA. V shed 4 bases and J shed 6 bases, with 13 bases lying between them. CDR3 size: 13 residues. CDR3 sequence reads: CASSSNGGREQYF. As DNA, the CDR3 is TGTGCCAGCAGCTCCAACGGGGGGCGCGAGCAGTACTTC. Full variable domain (missing parts from reference TRBV7-3 and TRBJ2-7): GAGVSQTPSNKVTEKGKYVELRCDPISGHTALYWYRQSLGQGPEFLIYFQGTGAADDSGLPNDRFFAVRPEGSVSTLKIQRTERGDSAVYLCASSSNGGREQYFGPGTRLTVT.

This clonotype is medium-sized within its sample. This chain connects TRBV28 to TRBJ2-5; TRBD1 is a possible D gene (6 bases). Between the trimmed V and J ends, which lost 5 bases and 7 bases, there was a span of 11 bases. The CDR3 loop spans 12 amino acids. CDR1 is MDHEN and CDR2 is SYDVKM in the germline V gene. The CDR3 loop reads CASSPGAATQYF. In DNA form, the CDR3 reads TGTGCCAGCAGTCCAGGGGCGGCGACCCAGTACTTC. The variable domain in full, completed from reference TRBV28 and TRBJ2-5, reads DVKVTQSSRYLVKRTGEKVFLECVQDMDHENMFWYRQDPGLGLRLIYFSYDVKMKEKGDIPEGYSVSREKKERFSLILESASTNQTSMYLCASSPGAATQYFGPGTRLLVL.

The J gene is TRBJ1-5, the V gene TRBV21-1. TRBV21-1 is deemed a pseudogene. This CDR3 is 18 amino acids long. The chain's CDR3 is CASSKGVSSEYSNQPQHF. The CDR3 DNA sequence: TGTGCCAGCAGCAAAGGAGTTAGTTCCGAGTATAGCAATCAGCCCCAGCATTTT.

The chain is built from TRBV14 and TRBJ1-4; no firm D call. Between the trimmed V and J ends, which lost 1 base and 5 bases, there was a span of 5 bases. Germline assignment: CDR1 SGHDN and CDR2 FVKESK. This CDR3 has 13 amino acids. CDR3 sequence (DNA): TGTGCCAGCAGCCAAGTAGGGAATGAAAAACTGTTTTTT. Translating it yields CASSQVGNEKLFF. The whole variable domain, remainder taken from reference TRBV14 and TRBJ1-4, is EAGVTQFPSHSVIEKGQTVTLRCDPISGHDNLYWYRRVMGKEIKFLLHFVKESKQDESGMPNNRFLAERTGGTYSTLKVQPAELEDSGVYFCASSQVGNEKLFFGSGTQLSVL.

This sequence joins TRBV2 and TRBJ1-6; a possible D gene is TRBD1 (5 bases). The CDR3 contains 17 residues. Trimming pared 5 bases from V and 6 bases from J, leaving 20 bases between. Germline V gene data show CDR1 as SNHLY and CDR2 as FYNNEI. CDR3 sequence reads: CASSSIGLGRVNSPLHF. The CDR3 DNA reads as TGTGCCAGCAGTTCAATAGGCTTGGGACGGGTTAATTCACCCCTCCACTTT.

This clonotype appeared a few times. The chain recombines TRBV5-5 with TRBJ1-5, with D possibly matching TRBD1 (6 bases). Germline lookup yields CDR1 SGHKS and CDR2 YYEKEE (reference sequence). The CDR3 totals 17 residues. With 0 bases removed from V and 0 bases from J, the gap between germline ends came to 13 bases. For the CDR3, the DNA is TGTGCCAGCAGCTTGGGTACAGGGCCCTATAGCAATCAGCCCCAGCATTTT. Protein sequence: CASSLGTGPYSNQPQHF.

This clonotype was seen a few times. The chain joins TRBV4-3 to TRBJ2-3, with D maybe TRBD1 (5 bases). CDR1 and CDR2 (germline): LGHNA, YSLEER. This CDR3 comprises 16 residues. Trimming left V 2 bases short and J 1 base short, with 13 bases between. For the CDR3, the DNA is TGCGCCAGCAGCCAAACCGGAAGGGGCCGCACAGATACGCAGTATTTT. Translation: CASSQTGRGRTDTQYF.

This clonotype was seen repeatedly, ten times or more. This chain links TRBV28 with TRBJ1-1; 7 nucleotides match TRBD1. The junction had 34 bases not matched to a gene; V was cut back by 6 bases and J by 9 bases. CDR3 length equals 21 residues. Germline V gene sequence: CDR1 MDHEN, CDR2 SYDVKM. Written as DNA, the CDR3 is TGTGCCAGCAGGCCCCCACAGGGGCAGACGATGGGATATAATCCCTTGCCTCAAGCTTTCTTT. Amino acids: CASRPPQGQTMGYNPLPQAFF.

This clonotype was recorded at least ten times. The gene calls are TRBV11-2 and TRBJ1-1; D gene uncertain. Per germline, CDR1 SGHAT and CDR2 FQNNGV. V shed 4 bases and J shed 4 bases, with 7 bases lying between them. The CDR3 is made up of 12 amino acids. As DNA, the CDR3 is TGTGCCAGCAGCTCATTGACCACTGAAGCTTTCTTT. Translation gives CASSSLTTEAFF.